Listed below are T cell receptor beta chains from one sample, sequenced in a study of T cell repertoires in cytomegalovirus infection. For these receptors, no antigen is known. TCRdb fed the reads into MiXCR, producing one record per CDR3 protein. This sample carries hundreds of thousands of distinct CDR3 sequences, roughly 36% of them seen once, and the ten largest clones take about 20%. This material consisted of cultured PBMCs, taken from culture after CMV antigen stimulation. The receptors here all came from a human donor in good health (CMV status not recorded). Some clones in this sample may be carry-over from other donors' samples. Both conserved end residues are part of each CDR3. The order of the fields is CDR3 DNA, CDR3 protein, J gene, clone size, V gene, D gene. A D gene is named only where the DNA matches it firmly. Only some rows state a clone size, as once, few, many or a class for expanded clones.

TGTGCCAGCTATCCTAGCGGGAGTGGAACCGGGGAGCTGTTTTTT	CASYPSGSGTGELFF	TRBJ2-2	.	TRBV7-6	TRBD2
TGTGCCAGCAGGGACAGGGGGCGCGGGGTAGGTCAGCCCCAGCATTTT	CASRDRGRGVGQPQHF	TRBJ1-5	.	TRBV19	TRBD1
TGTGCCAGCAGTGAATGGTCCTATGGCTACACCTTC	CASSEWSYGYTF	TRBJ1-2	few	TRBV2	.
TGTGCCAGCAGGGGGCCGGGGACCCAAGAGACCCAGTACTTC	CASRGPGTQETQYF	TRBJ2-5	few	TRBV28	.
TGTGCCAGTAGTATAGTAGTTGTGTCGCAGCGGAGCACTGAAGCTTTCTTT	CASSIVVVSQRSTEAFF	TRBJ1-1	.	TRBV19	.
TGCGCCAGCAGCCAAGTTACTCGGGGTGAGAATGGCTACACCTTC	CASSQVTRGENGYTF	TRBJ1-2	few	TRBV4-1	.
TGTGCCAGCAGCGCGGGACAGGGGGAGTACGAGCAGTACTTC	CASSAGQGEYEQYF	TRBJ2-7	.	TRBV3-1	TRBD1
TGTGCCAGCAGCCTGACAGTCTATAATTCACCCCTCCACTTT	CASSLTVYNSPLHF	TRBJ1-6	many	TRBV7-2	.
TGTGCCAGCAGTCCCCCCCAACCTGGAAACACCATATATTTT	CASSPPQPGNTIYF	TRBJ1-3	few	TRBV28	.
TGTGCCACCAGTGAGGCGGGCCCCTCTGGAAACACCATATATTTT	CATSEAGPSGNTIYF	TRBJ1-3	.	TRBV24-1	.
TGTGCCAGCAGCCTCGCTGCACAAGGAAGGGAGCAGTACTTC	CASSLAAQGREQYF	TRBJ2-7	.	TRBV7-2	.
TGTGCCAGCAGTGAATACCCCGGCTACACCTTC	CASSEYPGYTF	TRBJ1-2	few	TRBV6-1	.
TGTGCCAGCAGTGCCCACCCGGGACTACTCCAAGAGACCCAGTACTTC	CASSAHPGLLQETQYF	TRBJ2-5	.	TRBV6-1	TRBD2
TGTGCCAGCAGCTTAAGGGGGGGAACCTACGAGCAGTACTTC	CASSLRGGTYEQYF	TRBJ2-7	many	TRBV7-2	.
TGTGCCAGCAGCCGCTACGCGGGGGGCCACGACGAGCAGTACTTC	CASSRYAGGHDEQYF	TRBJ2-7	.	TRBV7-2	TRBD2
TGTGCCAGCAGTTTAGGACTAGCGGGAGAGAGAACGCAGTATTTT	CASSLGLAGERTQYF	TRBJ2-3	few	TRBV12-3/TRBV12-4	TRBD2
TGTGCCAGCAGCTACCAGGGGCCCCCGAACACCGGGGAGCTGTTTTTT	CASSYQGPPNTGELFF	TRBJ2-2	few	TRBV11-3	.
TGTGCCAGCAGCTGGACTTGGGTTGCAACTAATGAAAAACTGTTTTTT	CASSWTWVATNEKLFF	TRBJ1-4	few	TRBV11-2	.
TGTGCCAGCAGCTTAGTGTTTTCAGAAGATACGCAGTATTTT	CASSLVFSEDTQYF	TRBJ2-3	many	TRBV7-2	.
TGTGCCAGCACTGGCTTTACCTACAATGAGCAGTTCTTC	CASTGFTYNEQFF	TRBJ2-1	.	TRBV11-2	.
TGTGCCAGCAGGCCAACAGGGGGCCTCGAGCAGTACTTC	CASRPTGGLEQYF	TRBJ2-7	few	TRBV7-9	TRBD1
TGTGCCAGCAGGATGGGGGCTTTTTCGCTGACAGGGGAACAATCCCGCCTGTTTTTT	CASRMGAFSLTGEQSRLFF	TRBJ1-4	.	TRBV27	TRBD1
TGTGCCAGCAGTGTAGGGGGATCGAACACTGAAGCTTTCTTT	CASSVGGSNTEAFF	TRBJ1-1	.	TRBV25-1	.
TGTGCCATCAGTGGGGGGACTTCCCAAGAGACCCAGTACTTC	CAISGGTSQETQYF	TRBJ2-5	.	TRBV10-3	.
TGTGCCAGCAGCTCGCTCCCGCGGGGCGGGAGGGCGGGGAATGAGCAGTTCTTC	CASSSLPRGGRAGNEQFF	TRBJ2-1	.	TRBV7-8	TRBD2
TGTGCCAGCAGCCCAAGAGTTGGGAATAGGGCCTACGAGCAGTACTTC	CASSPRVGNRAYEQYF	TRBJ2-7	.	TRBV7-2	.
TGCGCCAGCAGCCAAGATCGGTACAGGGGGCTCGCTAACTATGGCTACACCTTC	CASSQDRYRGLANYGYTF	TRBJ1-2	few	TRBV4-3	TRBD1
TGTGCTAGTGATTCCGGGACAGGGCCCGGGCAGCCCCAGCATTTT	CASDSGTGPGQPQHF	TRBJ1-5	.	TRBV12-5	TRBD1
TGTGCCAGCAGCCGCCTCGGGGCGGGTAACGTCTACGAGCAGTACTTC	CASSRLGAGNVYEQYF	TRBJ2-7	.	TRBV11-2	.
TGTGCCAGCAGCTTAGCCGTCAGTTCGAAGACCCAGTACTTC	CASSLAVSSKTQYF	TRBJ2-5	.	TRBV7-4	.
TGTGCCAGCGTTTCCTCTACAGTTCACACTGAAGCTTTCTTT	CASVSSTVHTEAFF	TRBJ1-1	.	TRBV7-9	.
TGTGCCAGCAGCCTTAGGGGGTCGAACGTCCGAAATGAGCAGTTCTTC	CASSLRGSNVRNEQFF	TRBJ2-1	.	TRBV7-6	.
TGTGCCAGCTCGGAAGGACAGGGGGGATTGGGCACTGAAGCTTTCTTT	CASSEGQGGLGTEAFF	TRBJ1-1	.	TRBV18	TRBD1
TGTGCCAGCAGTTATGGGCTAGAGTTGAACACCGGGGAGCTGTTTTTT	CASSYGLELNTGELFF	TRBJ2-2	.	TRBV6-5	.
TGTGCCAGCAGTGGACAGGACAGGGCAGACTACGAGCAGTACTTC	CASSGQDRADYEQYF	TRBJ2-7	few	TRBV28	TRBD1
TGTGCCAGCAGCTTAGACCTCAACTACGAGCAGTACTTC	CASSLDLNYEQYF	TRBJ2-7	.	TRBV7-2	.
TGTGCCAGTCGGCGACAGGGCCACTCTGGAAACACCATATATTTT	CASRRQGHSGNTIYF	TRBJ1-3	.	TRBV11-2	TRBD1
TGTGCCAGCAGCCGCCCTAACAATGAGCAGTTCTTC	CASSRPNNEQFF	TRBJ2-1	.	TRBV12-3/TRBV12-4	.
TGTGCCAGCAGTTTTCAGGGACGGGTTCGAGGCTATGGCTACACCTTC	CASSFQGRVRGYGYTF	TRBJ1-2	few	TRBV27	.
TGTGCCAGCAGCGGAAGACAGGCACCATATGGCTACACCTTC	CASSGRQAPYGYTF	TRBJ1-2	.	TRBV9	.
TGTGCCAGCAGCCGAGGGCGGTTTCAAGAGACCCAGTACTTC	CASSRGRFQETQYF	TRBJ2-5	.	TRBV7-2	.
TGTGCCAGTAGCCCCACAGGGTTGTTCACTGAAGCTTTCTTT	CASSPTGLFTEAFF	TRBJ1-1	.	TRBV19	.
TGTGCCAGCAGCTTAGGGACTAGCGACGGGAGAGAGACCCAGTACTTC	CASSLGTSDGRETQYF	TRBJ2-5	.	TRBV7-6	TRBD2
TGTGCCAGCAGCTTAGCGGGACAGCCTAACTATGGCTACACCTTC	CASSLAGQPNYGYTF	TRBJ1-2	many	TRBV7-2	TRBD1
TGTGCCAGCAGTTACTCTTTAGGTCGGGGTGGCAATGAGCAGTTCTTC	CASSYSLGRGGNEQFF	TRBJ2-1	few	TRBV6-6	.
TGTGCCAGCAGTTACGACAGGGACGGGACCCAGTACTTC	CASSYDRDGTQYF	TRBJ2-5	few	TRBV6-2/TRBV6-3	TRBD1
TGTGCCAGCAGCCGCGGGGGGGCGAGATACGAGCAGTACTTC	CASSRGGARYEQYF	TRBJ2-7	many	TRBV7-2	TRBD2
TGTGCCAGCAGGGGACAGGGACCCACTGAAGCTTTCTTT	CASRGQGPTEAFF	TRBJ1-1	few	TRBV6-1	TRBD1
TGTGCCATTACTCGTCGGGACAGTTTTGGGGGTGAGCAGTTCTTC	CAITRRDSFGGEQFF	TRBJ2-1	few	TRBV10-3	TRBD1
TGTGCCAGCAGGGGGGAGGGGGACACAGATACGCAGTATTTT	CASRGEGDTDTQYF	TRBJ2-3	.	TRBV6-1	.
TGCAGTGCTCAACTCCGGGACAGGGCAACCGGTGAGCAGTTCTTC	CSAQLRDRATGEQFF	TRBJ2-1	few	TRBV20-1	TRBD1
TGTGCCAGCAGCTTAGGGCGGGGGGGGTGGAAAGATACGCAGTATTTT	CASSLGRGGWKDTQYF	TRBJ2-3	.	TRBV7-6	TRBD2
TGTGCCAGCAGCTTAGCGATCGCCTTGGGAGCTTTCTTT	CASSLAIALGAFF	TRBJ1-1	few	TRBV7-6	.
TGCGCCAGCGGACCCCTAGGGGTGGGGGATGAGCAGTTCTTC	CASGPLGVGDEQFF	TRBJ2-1	.	TRBV5-1	.
TGCAGTGCTAGACCGACCGTAGCTGGTTCACCCCTCCACTTT	CSARPTVAGSPLHF	TRBJ1-6	.	TRBV20-1	.
TGTGCCAGCAGCGTGAGACAGGGGAGTGTGTACGAGCAGTACTTC	CASSVRQGSVYEQYF	TRBJ2-7	.	TRBV7-2	TRBD1
TGTGCCAGCAGCCCCGATGCGGAGATCTACGAGCAGTACTTC	CASSPDAEIYEQYF	TRBJ2-7	few	TRBV7-9	.
TGCGCCAGCAGCCAAGATAAGGGAAACACCATATATTTT	CASSQDKGNTIYF	TRBJ1-3	.	TRBV4-3	.
TGTGCCAGCAGTGCAACTAGGAAAGAGACCCAGTACTTC	CASSATRKETQYF	TRBJ2-5	.	TRBV28	.
TGTGCCTACTCGGGAGCAGCGTCTTGGGAGCAGTACTTC	CAYSGAASWEQYF	TRBJ2-7	.	TRBV28	.